Below, 3 T cell receptor beta chains from the same sample are listed, as sequenced in a study of PD-L1 blockade in urothelial cancer. The time point here: pretreatment peripheral blood. The repertoire was sequenced with immunoSEQ multiplex PCR; TCRdb's copy has only in-frame clones and lacks some. Of 85,000 to 90,000 clones in the sample, 70% to 90% were seen once. The sequencing used PBMCs, collected around atezolizumab (anti-PD-L1) treatment. Receptors were obtained from an elderly woman with urothelial cancer.

The chain is built from TRBV10-1 and TRBJ2-4; perhaps TRBD2 as D (6 bases). The CDR3 totals 16 residues. Per the germline V gene, CDR1 is WNHNN and CDR2 is SYGVQD (reference sequence). V was clipped by 0 bases and J by 5 bases, with 14 bases between them. CDR3 amino acids: CASSESGAGSQNIQYF. The CDR3 nucleotides are TGCGCCAGCAGTGAGTCCGGGGCGGGATCCCAAAACATTCAGTACTTC.

The chain has TRBV19 and TRBJ1-2; tentatively, D is TRBD1 (5 bases). The germline V gene encodes CDR1 LNHDA and CDR2 SQIVND (reference sequence). This CDR3 has 13 amino acids. Trimming stripped 5 bases from V and 7 bases from J, with 14 bases between. The CDR3 nucleotides read TGTGCCAGTAGTCCTCAGGGATACTTTGGCTACACCTTC. As protein: CASSPQGYFGYTF.

V is TRBV7-2 and J is TRBJ2-2; 12 bases fit TRBD2. The ends lost 5 bases at V and 0 bases at J; junction bases unmatched: 1. Germline-derived CDR1 and CDR2 are SGHTA and FQGNSA. The CDR3 totals 16 residues. CDR3 coding DNA: TGTGCCAGCAGCCGGACTAGCGGGGCGAACACCGGGGAGCTGTTTTTT. It codes for CASSRTSGANTGELFF.